Each of the 12 T cell receptor beta chains below was sequenced from the same sample in a study of shared clonotypes between healthy human individuals. Only in-frame clones appear in the TCRdb table, and some are missing; sequencing was by immunoSEQ multiplex PCR. The table records roughly 2,300,000 clones, about nine tenths of them present only once. Source material: naive CD4+ T cells from PBMCs. Subset here: CD45RA+ positively selected. These receptors were taken from a young man in good health. Some clones in this sample may be carry-over from other donors' samples.

Details on this clone: The same CDR3 can be traced to other DNA sequences in this sample. The rearrangement links TRBV30 to TRBJ1-4; unclear D gene. In germline, CDR1 is GTSNPN, CDR2 SVGIG (reference sequence). The germline V and J ends were trimmed by 0 bases and 5 bases, with 13 bases remaining between them. This CDR3 comprises 15 residues. CDR3 amino acids: CAWSVGSGLNEKLFF. CDR3 bases: TGTGCCTGGAGTGTAGGCTCAGGATTAAATGAAAAACTGTTTTTT.

The chain joins TRBV6-6 to TRBJ2-7, with 7 bases that match TRBD1. The CDR3 length is 15 residues. Germline V CDR1 and CDR2: MNHNY, SVGAGI (reference sequence). V was clipped by 4 bases and J by 0 bases; unmatched bases: 6. CDR3 sequence: CASSSSGTASYEQYF. The DNA of the CDR3 is TGTGCCAGCAGTTCCTCCGGGACAGCCTCCTACGAGCAGTACTTC.

The table lists this clone with a count of one. The chain uses TRBV30 and TRBJ2-1; the match to TRBD2 covers 8 bases. V shed 3 bases, J shed 15 bases, and the junction held 10 bases outside the gene matches. Per germline, CDR1 GTSNPN and CDR2 SVGIG (reference sequence). This CDR3 contains 12 residues. The CDR3 reads CAWSPGTSVGFF. CDR3 nucleotides: TGTGCCTGGAGCCCGGGGACTAGTGTAGGGTTCTTC.

The chain joins TRBV27 to TRBJ2-5, with no clear D. Trimming stripped 1 base from V and 2 bases from J, with 14 bases between. The germline gives CDR1 MNHEY, CDR2 SMNVEV (reference sequence). This CDR3 is built from 16 residues. The CDR3 region has the DNA TGTGCCAGCAGTTTATGGTATGGCCTGTCACAAGAGACCCAGTACTTC. It translates to CASSLWYGLSQETQYF.

V gene TRBV9 combines with J gene TRBJ2-1; D not certain. CDR1 and CDR2 (germline): SGDLS, YYNGEE. This CDR3 contains 17 residues. Trimming stripped 2 bases from V and 4 bases from J, with 19 bases between. The CDR3 loop is CASSVAQVLSTYNEQFF. The CDR3 DNA follows: TGTGCCAGCAGCGTGGCTCAGGTCCTCAGTACTTACAATGAGCAGTTCTTC.

CDR3 in amino acids: CASSKYRGHTTGELFF. The CDR3 DNA reads TGTGCCAGCAGCAAATACAGGGGACACACCACCGGGGAGCTGTTTTTT. This chain joins TRBV21-1 and TRBJ2-2; the table's D call, TRBD1, was not checked against the DNA. TRBV21-1 is shown as a pseudogene. The CDR3 covers 16 residues.

V gene TRBV6-6 combines with J gene TRBJ2-7, with TRBD1 identical over 8 bases. The length of the CDR3 is 13 residues. From germline, CDR1 is MNHNY and CDR2 SVGAGI (reference sequence). Trimming took 2 bases from V and 7 from J; bases not matched to a gene: 4. The CDR3 here is CASSYRDRYEQYF. The CDR3 region has the DNA TGTGCCAGCAGTTACCGGGACAGGTATGAGCAGTACTTC.

V and J are TRBV5-6 and TRBJ2-3; a weak D match, TRBD1 (5 bases). Germline V gene sequence: CDR1 SGHDT, CDR2 YYEEEE. The V end was cut by 4 bases, the J end by 1 base, with 10 bases between. This CDR3 spans 14 amino acids. CDR3 nucleotides: TGTGCCAGCAGCCCCGGACATCGCACAGATACGCAGTATTTT. It yields the protein CASSPGHRTDTQYF.

The V gene is TRBV27, the J gene TRBJ2-5; perhaps TRBD1 as D (6 bases). The germline CDR1 and CDR2 sequences are MNHEY and SMNVEV (reference sequence). CDR3 length: 15 amino acids. The germline V and J ends were trimmed by 7 bases and 2 bases, with 17 bases remaining between them. The CDR3 loop reads CASTAAGTPQETQYF. CDR3 coding DNA: TGTGCCAGCACCGCCGCCGGGACACCTCAAGAGACCCAGTACTTC.

This chain links TRBV2 with TRBJ1-5; D might be TRBD1 (6 bases). Trimming removed 2 bases at V and 5 bases at J, with 10 bases between. Per germline, CDR1 SNHLY and CDR2 FYNNEI. This CDR3 is 14 amino acids long. The CDR3 DNA reads TGTGCCAGCAGTGAACCCCCAGGGGATCAGCCCCAGCATTTT. This translates into CASSEPPGDQPQHF.

Points on this clone: A much more abundant neighbour one base away suggests this may be a read error. V gene TRBV28 combines with J gene TRBJ2-5, with D uncertain. Germline V gene lookup returns CDR1 MDHEN and CDR2 SYDVKM. The CDR3 length is 13 residues. V was trimmed by 6 bases and J by 2 bases, leaving 10 bases between them. The CDR3 sequence: CASSLDGQETQYF. DNA for the CDR3: TGTGCCAGCAGCTTAGACGGACAAGAGACCCAGTACTTC.

Remarks on this clone: The identical CDR3 is also encoded by other nucleotide sequences in the sample. The chain has TRBV6-6 and TRBJ2-3, with no clear D. There are 12 residues in the CDR3. The germline CDR1 and CDR2 sequences are MNHNY and SVGAGI (reference sequence). The V gene lost 0 bases and the J gene lost 6 bases, with 4 bases spanning the gap. CDR3 coding DNA: TGTGCCAGCAGTTACTCAGAGGATACGCAGTATTTT. Translated: CASSYSEDTQYF.